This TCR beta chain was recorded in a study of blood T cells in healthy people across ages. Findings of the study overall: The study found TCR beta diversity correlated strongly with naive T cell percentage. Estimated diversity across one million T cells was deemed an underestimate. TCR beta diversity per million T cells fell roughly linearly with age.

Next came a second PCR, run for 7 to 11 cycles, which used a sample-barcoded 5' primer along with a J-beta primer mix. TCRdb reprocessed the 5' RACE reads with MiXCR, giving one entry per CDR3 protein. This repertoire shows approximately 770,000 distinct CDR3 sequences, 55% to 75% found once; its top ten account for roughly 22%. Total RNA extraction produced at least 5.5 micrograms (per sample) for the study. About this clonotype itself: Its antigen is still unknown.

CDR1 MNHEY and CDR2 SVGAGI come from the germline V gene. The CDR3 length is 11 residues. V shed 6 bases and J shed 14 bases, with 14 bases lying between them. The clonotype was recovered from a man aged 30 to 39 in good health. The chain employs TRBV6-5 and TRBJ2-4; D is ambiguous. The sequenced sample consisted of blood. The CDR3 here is CASRDPMAEYF. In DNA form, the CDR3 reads TGTGCCAGCAGGGACCCAATGGCAGAGTACTTC.